This T cell receptor beta chain was captured in a study of Ad26.COV2.S vaccination and SARS-CoV-2 variants. Looking at the study overall: A participant enrolled in the COV1001 Ad26.COV2.S trial arm provided the sample. Doses of Ad26.COV2.S were injected into muscle once or twice, 56 days apart.

The method was immunoSEQ multiplex PCR; TCRdb's version includes in-frame clones alone and lacks a portion of them. The table includes about 680,000 clones, roughly 90% detected once. The sample's treatment: some 20 received Ad26.COV2.S at low or high dose, single or two shots; a few received placebo; per-sample allocation not given. Sample collection was performed on day 63 after the first vaccine or placebo injection. Donation was by an adult aged 18-55 years who was in Boston. The starting material was peripheral blood, obtained in a trial of Ad26.COV2.S vaccine versus placebo. The origin of this receptor is a person aged 18 to 65 who received the Ad26.COV2.S COVID-19 vaccine or a placebo.

CDR3: CSAGQYGYTF. The CDR3, as DNA: TGCAGTGCGGGACAGTATGGCTACACCTTC. The genes are TRBV20-1 and TRBJ1-2, with TRBD1 identical over 7 bases. V lost 6 bases to trimming and J lost 5 bases; unmatched junction nucleotides: 0. Germline V gene sequence: CDR1 DFQATT, CDR2 SNEGSKA (reference sequence). The CDR3 covers 10 residues.